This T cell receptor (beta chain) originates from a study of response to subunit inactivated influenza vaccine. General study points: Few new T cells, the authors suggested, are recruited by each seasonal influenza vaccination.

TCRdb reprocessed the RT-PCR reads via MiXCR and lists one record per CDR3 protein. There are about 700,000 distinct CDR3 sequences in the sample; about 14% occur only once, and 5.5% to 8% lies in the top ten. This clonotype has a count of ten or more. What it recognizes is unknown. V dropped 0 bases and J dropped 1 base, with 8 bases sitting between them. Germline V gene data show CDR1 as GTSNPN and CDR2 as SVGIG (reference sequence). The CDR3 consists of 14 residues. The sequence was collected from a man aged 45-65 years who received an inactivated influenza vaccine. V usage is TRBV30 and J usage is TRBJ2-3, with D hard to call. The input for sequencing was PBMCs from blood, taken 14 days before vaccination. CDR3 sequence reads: CAWSVALGTDTQYF. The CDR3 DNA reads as TGTGCCTGGAGTGTAGCTCTGGGCACAGATACGCAGTATTTT.